A selection of T cell receptor beta chains follows, all from one sample in a study of identical twins. TCRdb analysed the 5' RACE reads with MiXCR anew, one entry per CDR3 protein. The sample lists more than 250,000 distinct CDR3 sequences; about 8.1% were seen once. The sample also formed part of further work on yellow fever vaccine responses in identical twins.

Source material: memory (CD45RO+) T cells sorted from blood. The receptors shown here come from a woman aged 18 to 35 in good health. The CDR3 runs from the conserved cysteine through the conserved F or W. A D gene is named only where the DNA matches it firmly. Not all rows give a size; the values are once, few, many and, for expanded clones, a class.

v_call	j_call	d_call	clone_size	cdr3_aa	cdr3_nt
TRBV20-1	TRBJ2-7	TRBD2	.	CSAILGLAATYEQYF	TGCAGTGCTATCTTGGGACTAGCGGCAACCTACGAGCAGTACTTC
TRBV25-1	TRBJ1-5	.	.	CASSDEYNQPQHF	TGTGCCAGCAGTGACGAATACAATCAGCCCCAGCATTTT
TRBV2	TRBJ1-5	.	many	CASSEGDQPQHF	TGTGCCAGCAGTGAGGGCGACCAGCCCCAGCATTTT
TRBV5-1	TRBJ1-1	.	many	CARRQVEAFF	TGCGCCAGAAGACAGGTTGAAGCTTTCTTT
TRBV12-3/TRBV12-4	TRBJ2-3	TRBD2	.	CASSFGGLAGDTQYF	TGTGCCAGCAGTTTCGGGGGACTAGCAGGTGATACGCAGTATTTT
TRBV28	TRBJ2-7	.	many	CASSLWDIGYEQYF	TGTGCCAGCAGTTTATGGGACATTGGCTACGAGCAGTACTTC
TRBV2	TRBJ1-1	.	many	CASSEIKGRTEAFF	TGTGCCAGCAGTGAAATCAAGGGGCGGACTGAAGCTTTCTTT
TRBV18	TRBJ2-3	.	.	CASSPFGTPTEGTQYF	TGTGCCAGCTCACCGTTCGGGACACCTACAGAGGGTACGCAGTATTTT
TRBV27	TRBJ1-6	.	.	CASSLEPGVNSPLHF	TGTGCCAGCAGTTTGGAGCCCGGGGTTAATTCACCCCTCCACTTT
TRBV11-3	TRBJ2-7	.	.	CASSASGTSYEQYF	TGTGCCAGCAGCGCGTCCGGGACATCCTACGAGCAGTACTTC
TRBV7-9	TRBJ2-7	.	many	CASSLGVQGSSYEQYF	TGTGCCAGCAGCTTAGGCGTACAGGGAAGCTCCTACGAGCAGTACTTC
TRBV2	TRBJ2-3	.	few	CASSWEADTQYF	TGTGCCAGCTCCTGGGAAGCAGATACGCAGTATTTT
TRBV27	TRBJ2-1	TRBD2	few	CASSLLVGLAVPYNEQFF	TGTGCCAGCAGTTTACTCGTAGGACTAGCGGTTCCCTACAATGAGCAGTTCTTC